A single sample is the source of the 2 T cell receptor beta chains below, sequenced in a study of shared clonotypes between healthy human individuals. Sequenced by immunoSEQ multiplex PCR; TCRdb stores in-frame clones only, minus some. The sample includes about 230,000 clones, just over 65% of them seen just once. Sequencing was done on a sample of memory CD4+ T cells sorted from blood. Subset indicated: CD45RA-negative fraction. The receptors stem from a man aged 30 to 39 in good health.

This clone is a singleton in its sample. This chain uses TRBV4-2 with TRBJ2-4; D possibly corresponds to TRBD2 (6 bases). CDR3 length equals 12 residues. In germline, CDR1 is LGHNA, CDR2 YNFKEQ. V was trimmed by 3 bases and J by 8 bases, leaving 8 bases between them. CDR3 sequence: CASSQGEDIQYF. CDR3 nucleotides: TGTGCCAGCAGCCAGGGGGAGGACATTCAGTACTTC.

The V gene is TRBV9, the J gene TRBJ2-3, with D uncertain. The CDR3 consists of 13 residues. Trimming shortened V by 4 bases and J by 2 bases, and 8 bases separated the two germline ends. Germline values: CDR1 SGDLS, CDR2 YYNGEE. CDR3 bases: TGTGCCAGCAGCCTCCTACCCACAGATACGCAGTATTTT. Residues: CASSLLPTDTQYF.